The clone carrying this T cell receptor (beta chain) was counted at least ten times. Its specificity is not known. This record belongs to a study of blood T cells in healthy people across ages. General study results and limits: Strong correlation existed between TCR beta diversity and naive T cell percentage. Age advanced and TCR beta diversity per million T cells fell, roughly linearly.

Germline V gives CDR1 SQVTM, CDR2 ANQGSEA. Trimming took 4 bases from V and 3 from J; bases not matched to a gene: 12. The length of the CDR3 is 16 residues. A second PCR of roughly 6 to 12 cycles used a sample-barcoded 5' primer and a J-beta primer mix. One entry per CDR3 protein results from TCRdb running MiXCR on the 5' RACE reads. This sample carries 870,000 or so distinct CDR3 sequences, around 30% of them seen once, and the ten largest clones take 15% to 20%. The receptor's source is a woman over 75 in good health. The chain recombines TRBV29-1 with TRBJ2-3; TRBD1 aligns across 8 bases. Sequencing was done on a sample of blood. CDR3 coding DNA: TGCAGCGTTGCCCGACAGGGGAAGAGGCCTACAGATACGCAGTATTTT. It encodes CSVARQGKRPTDTQYF.